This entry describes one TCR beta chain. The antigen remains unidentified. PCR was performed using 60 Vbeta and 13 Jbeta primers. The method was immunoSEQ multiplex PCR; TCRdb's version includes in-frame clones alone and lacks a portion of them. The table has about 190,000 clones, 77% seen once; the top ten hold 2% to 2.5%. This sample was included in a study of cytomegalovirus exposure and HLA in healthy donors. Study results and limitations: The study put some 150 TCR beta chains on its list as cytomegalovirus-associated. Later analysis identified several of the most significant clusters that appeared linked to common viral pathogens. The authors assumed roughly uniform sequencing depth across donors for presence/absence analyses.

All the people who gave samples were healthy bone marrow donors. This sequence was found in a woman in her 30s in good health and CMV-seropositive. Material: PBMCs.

The CDR3 protein is CASSLSRLAGVLDEQFF. The DNA for the CDR3 is TGTGCCAGCAGTTTATCCAGACTAGCGGGAGTTCTGGATGAGCAGTTCTTC. The V call is TRBV28, the J call TRBJ2-1, with 12 bases lining up with TRBD2. CDR1 is MDHEN, CDR2 SYDVKM, per germline. The CDR3 runs to 17 residues. Unmatched junction bases numbered 9, after V lost 1 base and J lost 8 bases.